Each of the 24 T cell receptor beta chains below was sequenced from the same sample in a study of T cell responses to AZD1222 COVID-19 vaccine. Repertoires were generated with immunoSEQ multiplex PCR, while TCRdb's copy carries only in-frame clones and drops some. The data contain about 130,000 clones, 70% to 90% of them singletons. The material was peripheral blood, obtained on day 0 of AZD1222 vaccination. The receptors shown here come from an adult in good health.

The chain has TRBV18 and TRBJ2-7, with no clear D. Trimming pared 5 bases from V and 2 bases from J, leaving 13 bases between. This CDR3 has 14 residues. Germline V gives CDR1 KGHSH, CDR2 LQKENI. The CDR3 loop reads CASSLWAPPYEQYF. In DNA form, the CDR3 reads TGTGCCAGCTCATTATGGGCCCCGCCCTACGAGCAGTACTTC.

V is TRBV2 and J is TRBJ1-1, with D possibly being TRBD1 (5 bases). There are 14 residues in the CDR3. Germline lookup yields CDR1 SNHLY and CDR2 FYNNEI. Trimming took off 2 bases at V and 6 bases at J, with 13 bases between the two ends. The chain's CDR3 is CASSELGGRAEAFF. CDR3 in DNA: TGTGCCAGCAGTGAACTCGGGGGTCGGGCTGAAGCTTTCTTT.

The chain recombines TRBV5-1 with TRBJ2-2; tentative D call: TRBD2 (6 bases). The germline gives CDR1 SGHRS, CDR2 YFSETQ. Trimming removed 0 bases from V and 3 bases from J, with 9 bases in between. This CDR3 has 15 residues. The CDR3 protein is CASSLALAHTGELFF. The DNA of the CDR3 is TGCGCCAGCAGCTTGGCACTAGCCCACACCGGGGAGCTGTTTTTT. Based on the CDR3 plus reference TRBV5-1 and TRBJ2-2, the full variable domain is KAGVTQTPRYLIKTRGQQVTLSCSPISGHRSVSWYQQTPGQGLQFLFEYFSETQRNKGNFPGRFSGRQFSNSRSEMNVSTLELGDSALYLCASSLALAHTGELFFGEGSRLTVL.

This clone has just one count. The chain combines TRBV19 with TRBJ1-3, with D possibly matching TRBD1 (5 bases). Looked up from germline, CDR1 is LNHDA and CDR2 is SQIVND (reference sequence). This CDR3 has 15 residues. Trimming took off 9 bases at V and 1 base at J, with 16 bases between the two ends. CDR3 sequence: CASEDLGGSGNTIYF. CDR3 DNA: TGTGCCAGCGAAGACCTCGGGGGATCTGGAAACACCATATATTTT.

The chain employs TRBV10-3 and TRBJ1-1; D perhaps matches TRBD1 (6 bases). The CDR3 is made up of 14 amino acids. CDR1 and CDR2 (germline): ENHRY, SYGVKD. The V and J ends lost 4 bases and 1 base respectively, with 10 bases between them. The CDR3: CAISVRTENTEAFF. CDR3 sequence (DNA): TGTGCCATCAGTGTTCGGACAGAGAACACTGAAGCTTTCTTT.

The V and J genes are TRBV12-3 or TRBV12-4 and TRBJ2-2, with D tentatively TRBD2 (6 bases). V was pared by 5 bases and J by 8 bases, with 12 bases between. There are 13 residues in the CDR3. The CDR3 region is CASSRRTKGELFF. In nucleotides, the CDR3 is TGTGCCAGCAGTCGACGGACTAAAGGGGAGCTGTTTTTT.

V is TRBV5-1 and J is TRBJ1-6; TRBD1 agrees at 11 bases. CDR3 length equals 14 residues. Germline CDR1 reads SGHRS; CDR2 reads YFSETQ. V trimming: 4 bases; J trimming: 10 bases; junction bases outside the gene matches: 4. The CDR3 loop reads CASSLGQGASPLHF. The CDR3 coding sequence is TGCGCCAGCAGCCTAGGACAGGGGGCGTCACCCCTCCACTTT.

V usage is TRBV2 and J usage is TRBJ1-1, with a possible D match to TRBD1 (5 bases). CDR3 size: 14 residues. Trimming removed 6 bases at V and 5 bases at J, with 16 bases between. Germline-derived CDR1 and CDR2 are SNHLY and FYNNEI. Here the CDR3 reads CASSGVPGGTEAFF. The CDR3, as DNA: TGTGCCAGCAGCGGGGTCCCGGGGGGTACTGAAGCTTTCTTT.

J is TRBJ1-4 and V is TRBV5-1; weak D call: TRBD1 (6 bases). Germline CDR1 SGHRS, CDR2 YFSETQ. The CDR3 covers 15 residues. V lost 4 bases, J lost 7 bases, and 17 bases lay in between. CDR3 DNA: TGCGCCAGCAGCATTACAGGGCTGATTGGTGAAAAACTGTTTTTT. Protein sequence: CASSITGLIGEKLFF. The complete variable domain, with remaining parts taken from reference TRBV5-1 and TRBJ1-4, reads KAGVTQTPRYLIKTRGQQVTLSCSPISGHRSVSWYQQTPGQGLQFLFEYFSETQRNKGNFPGRFSGRQFSNSRSEMNVSTLELGDSALYLCASSITGLIGEKLFFGSGTQLSVL.

The table lists this clone with a count of one. The genes are TRBV12-3 or TRBV12-4 and TRBJ1-2; no clear D. Deletions cut 6 bases from V and 4 bases from J, with 9 bases between. This CDR3 spans 12 amino acids. The CDR3 DNA follows: TGTGCCAGCAGCCGAGCGACCTATGGCTACACCTTC. It codes for CASSRATYGYTF.

The chain recombines TRBV9 with TRBJ2-5; TRBD2 might be the D (5 bases). Germline-derived CDR1 and CDR2 are SGDLS and YYNGEE. CDR3 size: 15 residues. Trimming removed 4 bases at V and 0 bases at J, with 13 bases between. This CDR3 reads CASSRVGVYQETQYF. The CDR3 region has the DNA TGTGCCAGCAGCCGGGTCGGGGTGTACCAAGAGACCCAGTACTTC.

The gene calls are TRBV5-6 and TRBJ1-1; no firm D call. The V and J ends lost 1 base and 3 bases respectively, with 7 bases between them. The germline gives CDR1 SGHDT, CDR2 YYEEEE. This CDR3 region has 13 residues. For the CDR3, the DNA is TGTGCCAGCAGCTTGATGCTGGACACTGAAGCTTTCTTT. Its protein is CASSLMLDTEAFF.

The V and J genes are TRBV5-1 and TRBJ2-3, with 12 nucleotides matching TRBD2. Germline assignment: CDR1 SGHRS and CDR2 YFSETQ. This CDR3 region has 15 residues. Unmatched junction bases numbered 4, after V lost 2 bases and J lost 6 bases. The CDR3 nucleotides read TGCGCCAGCAGCTTTACTAGCGGGGGGATGGATACGCAGTATTTT. It translates to CASSFTSGGMDTQYF.

The chain couples TRBV7-2 to TRBJ1-6; D remains unclear. The CDR3 extends over 15 amino acids. The germline V and J ends were trimmed by 5 bases and 0 bases, with 8 bases remaining between them. CDR1 and CDR2 (germline): SGHTA, FQGNSA. CDR3 in DNA: TGTGCCAGCAGCAGACAAAGCTCCTATAATTCACCCCTCCACTTT. This gives the protein CASSRQSSYNSPLHF.

The chain employs TRBV29-1 and TRBJ1-2; 10 positions agree with TRBD1. The CDR3 loop spans 12 amino acids. Germline V CDR1 and CDR2: SQVTM, ANQGSEA. Trimming cost V 6 bases and J 4 bases; bases outside gene matches: 2. This CDR3 is CSVGQGVYGYTF. CDR3 bases: TGCAGCGTAGGACAGGGGGTCTATGGCTACACCTTC.

The chain couples TRBV7-2 to TRBJ2-7; D is perhaps TRBD2 (5 bases). Looked up from germline, CDR1 is SGHTA and CDR2 is FQGNSA. CDR3 length: 13 amino acids. The V and J ends lost 1 base and 6 bases respectively, with 10 bases between them. The CDR3 loop reads CASSLVEVGEQYF. DNA for the CDR3: TGTGCCAGCAGCTTAGTGGAGGTGGGCGAGCAGTACTTC. Variable domain in full (rest from reference TRBV7-2 and TRBJ2-7): GAGVSQSPSNKVTEKGKDVELRCDPISGHTALYWYRQSLGQGLEFLIYFQGNSAPDKSGLPSDRFSAERTGGSVSTLTIQRTQQEDSAVYLCASSLVEVGEQYFGPGTRLTVT.

The J gene is TRBJ1-4, the V gene TRBV6-5, with 7 positions matching TRBD1. This CDR3 has 15 residues. Trimming cost V 6 bases and J 0 bases; bases outside gene matches: 4. Germline lookup yields CDR1 MNHEY and CDR2 SVGAGI. DNA of the CDR3: TGTGCCAGCAGCTTTGGGACAGCAACTAATGAAAAACTGTTTTTT. Protein sequence: CASSFGTATNEKLFF.

The V call is TRBV7-9, the J call TRBJ1-5, with 7 bases aligning to TRBD1. V lost 3 bases and J lost 6; bases outside the gene matches: 11. The CDR3 is made up of 16 amino acids. Germline V gene lookup returns CDR1 SEHNR and CDR2 FQNEAQ (reference sequence). The CDR3 bases are TGTGCCAGCAGCTTCGGTCAGGGGGGTTCCGGTCAGCCCCAGCATTTT. Translating gives CASSFGQGGSGQPQHF.

The J gene is TRBJ2-7, the V gene TRBV5-1, with TRBD1 matching over 7 bases. V shed 2 bases and J 6 bases; nucleotides not matched to a gene: 5. There are 13 residues in the CDR3. Germline CDR1 reads SGHRS; CDR2 reads YFSETQ. Written as DNA, the CDR3 is TGCGCCAGCAGCTTCGGACAGGTGGGCGAGCAGTACTTC. Translation: CASSFGQVGEQYF.

The table lists this clone with a count of one. The CDR3 reads CASSQDTSGGVLYNEQFF. CDR3 coding DNA: TGCGCCAGCAGCCAAGATACCAGCGGGGGAGTTCTCTACAATGAGCAGTTCTTC. The chain carries TRBV4-1 and TRBJ2-1, with 8 bases fitting TRBD2. The CDR3 totals 18 residues. Germline loops: CDR1 MGHRA, CDR2 YSYEKL. The V gene end was trimmed by 0 bases and the J gene end by 3 bases; junction bases not matched to a gene: 10.

The chain is built from TRBV27 and TRBJ2-1; no definite D call. This CDR3 is 13 amino acids long. Germline V CDR1 and CDR2: MNHEY, SMNVEV (reference sequence). With 7 bases removed from V and 2 bases from J, the gap between germline ends came to 9 bases. CDR3 DNA sequence: TGTGCCAGCACCACAGACCCCTACAATGAGCAGTTCTTC. Translated, it gives CASTTDPYNEQFF.

CDR3 sequence reads: CASSIDRSSYEQYF. The CDR3 nucleotides are TGTGCCAGCAGTATAGACCGGAGCTCCTACGAGCAGTACTTC. The chain carries TRBV6-2 or TRBV6-3 and TRBJ2-7, with D unresolved. CDR3 size: 14 residues. V lost 5 bases and J lost 0, with 11 bases in between. Germline V gene sequence: CDR1 MNHEY, CDR2 SVGEGT.

The chain uses TRBV4-3 and TRBJ1-3; TRBD1 agrees at 9 bases. J was trimmed by 4 bases and V by 0 bases; bases with no gene match: 4. This CDR3 is 16 amino acids long. The germline V gene encodes CDR1 LGHNA and CDR2 YSLEER. The CDR3 region is CASSQDPGTGGNTIYF. CDR3 coding DNA: TGCGCCAGCAGCCAAGATCCCGGGACAGGGGGAAACACCATATATTTT.

The chain recombines TRBV6-5 with TRBJ2-7; the match to TRBD1 covers 9 bases. J lost 6 bases, V lost 6 bases, and 6 bases had no gene match. The CDR3 loop spans 13 amino acids. Germline lookup yields CDR1 MNHEY and CDR2 SVGAGI. CDR3 sequence: CASSRDREGEQYF. CDR3 sequence (DNA): TGTGCCAGCAGCCGGGACAGGGAAGGCGAGCAGTACTTC.